The sequence of this TCR beta chain was determined in a study of shared clonotypes between healthy human individuals (TCRdb year 2020). For context, the study as a whole: Three men and a couple of women, aged 18 to 49 years, made up the cohort. For each donor, CD4 naive and CD4 memory were each run on three plates, CD8 naive on two plates, and CD8 memory on one plate. Blood TCR repertoires of a handful of healthy adults were deeply sequenced to estimate repertoire size and the extent of clonotype sharing between individuals. Different laboratories and diverse techniques were used to prepare libraries and sequence TCR repertoires, to increase sequencing depth and limit assay-specific biases. Leukapheresis yielded between about 0.85 and 9 billion PBMCs per donor.

CD8 naive samples were obtained by positive selection for CCR7 among CD45RO-negative cells, yielding a CD45RA+CCR7+ population from which TemRA cells were excluded. The donors were healthy, HIV-negative adults with no recently reported acute infections or vaccinations. All donors were Caucasian adults living in Nashville, Tennessee, USA. After blood collection by leukapheresis, PBMCs were isolated using Ficoll-Histopaque density gradient centrifugation and then cryopreserved in the vapor phase of liquid nitrogen. Purity and quantity of every magnetically sorted T cell population were checked by analytical flow cytometry. Genomic DNA was isolated from every sorted fraction and measured by UV absorbance on a Nanodrop 2000c. Using the deep immunoSEQ assay, TCR CDR3 regions were amplified from genomic DNA by multiplex PCR. Extracted genomic DNA from each cell subset was distributed evenly across all wells of several immunoSEQ 96-well plates, and each plate was treated as a replicate. For sorted subsets, each replicate PCR was loaded with about 200 ng genomic DNA, equivalent to 25,000 to 30,000 T cell genomes. Purified libraries were quantified with a Qubit 3.0 fluorometer, sized on a Bioanalyzer 2100, and re-quantified with the KAPA Library Quantification kit. Each immunoSEQ 96-well plate was sequenced on its own single-read 150-cycle Illumina NextSeq 550 flow cell. In the original analysis: Because the immunoSEQ output included only junctional sequences and no quality scores, the filtering could not be the same as the filtering used for full-length reads. To assign V/J genes and CDR3, sequences were annotated using PyIR, a Python wrapper for IgBLAST v1.9, with IMGT germline references. Reads with weak V/J assignments (E-value above 1e-6), missing CDR3, stop codons, out-of-frame junctions, or ambiguous translated residues were removed. V3J clonotypes were defined as sequences sharing an identical inferred V gene, J gene, and CDR3 amino acid sequence. Percentage overlap between repertoires was calculated by dividing the number of shared unique clonotypes by the size of the smaller repertoire. Three approaches were used to assess repertoire richness: RTK rarefaction, the Chao1 estimator, and Recon v2.1 estimates of unobserved clonotypes. Generation probabilities were computed with OLGA for all TCRbeta clonotypes obtained by the gDNA method from four donors. Drawn from immuneACCESS, this table holds only the in-frame rearrangements with V and J called that TCRdb kept. Clones are partly lost; checked studies trace under half to an unresolved V gene and leave the rest unexplained. Clonal size and the V and J genes are those of that table, whereas D and trimming came from the DNA. Across this sample there are 1.5 million to 2.5 million clones, with about 95% seen only once. The ten largest account for more than 0.9% of the sample.

Beyond this particular receptor, the publication reports: Because the study included a small number of donors, the genetic and exposure-history diversity represented was limited. Even with the large sequencing depth, rarefaction of the sorted-subset datasets indicated that sequencing was incomplete. Sampling was restricted to blood, and TCR repertoires in tissues likely differ from the TCR repertoires found in blood. Estimated clonotype richness was generally larger for naive than for memory subsets. Compared with non-shared clonotypes, clonotypes shared by all four sorted-subset donors had higher generation probabilities. Pairwise subsampling led to the expectation that sequencing depth would affect the degree of clonotype sharing among donors. Across four donors, about 4.5% of naive CD4, approximately 3.6% of naive CD8, 2% to 2.5% of memory CD4, and roughly 0.41% of memory CD8 clonotypes were shared.

A note on this clone: The antigen it binds to is not known. No base quality values were provided; no much bigger clone lies one nucleotide off.

The sequencing sample was made of naive CD8+ T cells sorted from blood. The cell subset or site label on this specimen signifies: CD45RA+CCR7+. This sequence originates from a young man in good health.

Read as DNA, the sequence is TGTGCCTGGAACCCGGGACCGCTCTCCTACGAGCAGTACTTC. It translates as CAWNPGPLSYEQYF. The rearranged segments are TRBV30 and TRBJ2-7; the D gene is perhaps TRBD1 or TRBD2, as each covers 5 bases. The germline V gene (reference sequence) yields GTSNPN for CDR1 and SVGIG for CDR2. From its cysteine to its phenylalanine, the CDR3 spans 14 amino acids. The DNA shown is the 42-base CDR3, in frame from base 1. V drops 4 bases and J drops 0 bases, leaving 13 bases in between.